One T cell receptor (beta chain) is described in this entry. Its antigen remains unidentified. This sample was included in a study of cytomegalovirus exposure and HLA in healthy donors. Regarding the study as a whole: A link between a missense DCLRE1C variant and TCR beta V- and J-gene trimming emerged from a later analysis. The classifier, whose performance was assessed in both the original and validation cohorts, reportedly diagnosed cytomegalovirus status with high specificity and sensitivity.

Both 60 Vbeta primers and 13 Jbeta primers went into the PCR. Assay used: immunoSEQ multiplex PCR; TCRdb lists only in-frame clones, some missing. This table has 90,000 to 110,000 clones, approximately 82% appearing once. Germline CDR1 reads SGHRS; CDR2 reads YFSETQ. The V segment lost 4 bases and the J segment 5 bases; nucleotides outside the gene matches: 7. The CDR3 loop spans 16 amino acids. The specimen sequenced was PBMCs. The chain carries TRBV5-1 and TRBJ2-7; 15 bases map to TRBD2. This TCR was sampled from a man aged 35 to 55 in good health and CMV-seropositive. The CDR3 DNA reads TGCGCCAGCAGCACGGGACTAGCGGGAGGATTGGACGAGCAGTACTTC. This encodes CASSTGLAGGLDEQYF.